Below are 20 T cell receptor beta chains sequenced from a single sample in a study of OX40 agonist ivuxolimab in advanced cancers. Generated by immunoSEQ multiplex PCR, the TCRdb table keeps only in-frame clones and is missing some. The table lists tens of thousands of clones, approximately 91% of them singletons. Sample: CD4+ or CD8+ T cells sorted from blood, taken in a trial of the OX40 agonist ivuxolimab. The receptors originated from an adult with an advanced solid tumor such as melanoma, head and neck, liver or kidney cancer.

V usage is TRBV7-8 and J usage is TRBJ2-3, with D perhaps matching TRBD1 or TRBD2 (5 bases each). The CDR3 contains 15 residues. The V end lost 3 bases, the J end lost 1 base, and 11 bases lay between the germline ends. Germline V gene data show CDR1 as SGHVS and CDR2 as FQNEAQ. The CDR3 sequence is CASSFLGTGTDTQYF. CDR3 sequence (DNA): TGTGCCAGCAGCTTCCTCGGGACCGGCACAGATACGCAGTATTTT.

CDR3 amino acids: CASSLTGQGAGAVGVNTEAFF. The CDR3 nucleotides are TGCGCCAGCAGCTTAACGGGACAGGGGGCAGGCGCAGTAGGCGTTAACACTGAAGCTTTCTTT. The chain uses TRBV5-1 and TRBJ1-1, with 12 bases lining up with TRBD1. This CDR3 comprises 21 residues. From germline, CDR1 is SGHRS and CDR2 YFSETQ. V was clipped by 2 bases and J by 2 bases; unmatched bases: 19.

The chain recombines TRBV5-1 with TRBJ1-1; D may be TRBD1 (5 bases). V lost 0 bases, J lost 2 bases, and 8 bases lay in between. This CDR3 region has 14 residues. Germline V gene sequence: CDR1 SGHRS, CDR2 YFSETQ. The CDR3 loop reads CASSLDRRNTEAFF. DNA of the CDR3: TGCGCCAGCAGCTTGGACAGGCGAAACACTGAAGCTTTCTTT.

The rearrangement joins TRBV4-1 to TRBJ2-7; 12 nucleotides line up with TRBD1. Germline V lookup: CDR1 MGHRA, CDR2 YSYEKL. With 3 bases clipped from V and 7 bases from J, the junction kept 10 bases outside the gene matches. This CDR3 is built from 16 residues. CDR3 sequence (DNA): TGCGCCAGCAGCCACTCTTGGGGACAGGGGGCGGAAGAGCAGTACTTC. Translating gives CASSHSWGQGAEEQYF.

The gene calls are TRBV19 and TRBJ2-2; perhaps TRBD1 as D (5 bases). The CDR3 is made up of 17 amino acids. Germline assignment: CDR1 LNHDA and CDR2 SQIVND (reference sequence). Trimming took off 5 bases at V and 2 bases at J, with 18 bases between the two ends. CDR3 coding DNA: TGTGCCAGTAGTTTAGGATTTACGGACACTAACACCGGGGAGCTGTTTTTT. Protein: CASSLGFTDTNTGELFF. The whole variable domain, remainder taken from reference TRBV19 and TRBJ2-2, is DGGITQSPKYLFRKEGQNVTLSCEQNLNHDAMYWYRQDPGQGLRLIYYSQIVNDFQKGDIAEGYSVSREKKESFPLTVTSAQKNPTAFYLCASSLGFTDTNTGELFFGEGSRLTVL.

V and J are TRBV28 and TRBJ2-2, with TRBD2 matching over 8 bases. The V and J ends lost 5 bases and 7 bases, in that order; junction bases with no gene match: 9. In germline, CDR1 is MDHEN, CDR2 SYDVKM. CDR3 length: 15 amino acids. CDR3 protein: CASSAGTRYGGELFF. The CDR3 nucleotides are TGTGCCAGCAGTGCCGGGACTAGGTATGGCGGGGAGCTGTTTTTT.

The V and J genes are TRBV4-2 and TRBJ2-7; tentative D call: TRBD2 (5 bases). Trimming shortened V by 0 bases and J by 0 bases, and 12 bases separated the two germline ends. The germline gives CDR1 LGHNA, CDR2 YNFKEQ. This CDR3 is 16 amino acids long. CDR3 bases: TGTGCCAGCAGCCAAGAAAGTGGAGGAAACTCCTACGAGCAGTACTTC. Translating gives CASSQESGGNSYEQYF.

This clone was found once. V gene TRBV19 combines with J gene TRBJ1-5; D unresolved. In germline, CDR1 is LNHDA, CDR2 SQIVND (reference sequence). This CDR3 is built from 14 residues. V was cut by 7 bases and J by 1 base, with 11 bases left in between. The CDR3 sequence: CASKGRVSNQPQHF. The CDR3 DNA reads TGTGCCAGTAAAGGAAGGGTAAGCAATCAGCCCCAGCATTTT.

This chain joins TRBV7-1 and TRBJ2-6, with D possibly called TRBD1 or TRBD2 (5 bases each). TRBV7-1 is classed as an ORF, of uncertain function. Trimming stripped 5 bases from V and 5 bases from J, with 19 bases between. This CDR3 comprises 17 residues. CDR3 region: CASSKLAGQSRANVLTF. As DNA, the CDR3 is TGTGCCAGCAGCAAGCTAGCAGGACAAAGTCGGGCCAACGTCCTGACTTTC.

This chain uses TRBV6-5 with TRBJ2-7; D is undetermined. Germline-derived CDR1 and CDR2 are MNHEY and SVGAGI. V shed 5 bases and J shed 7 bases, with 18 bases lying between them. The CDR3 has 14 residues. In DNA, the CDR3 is TGTGCCAGCAGTCCAACCGGTCTCGTGGTTGAGCAGTACTTC. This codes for CASSPTGLVVEQYF.

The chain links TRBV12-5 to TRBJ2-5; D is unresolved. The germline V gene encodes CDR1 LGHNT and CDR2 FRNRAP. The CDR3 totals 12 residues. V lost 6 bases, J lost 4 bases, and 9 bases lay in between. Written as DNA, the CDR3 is TGTGCTAGTGGCCCTGCGAGAGAGACCCAGTACTTC. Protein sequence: CASGPARETQYF. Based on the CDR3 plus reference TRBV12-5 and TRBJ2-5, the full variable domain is DARVTQTPRHKVTEMGQEVTMRCQPILGHNTVFWYRQTMMQGLELLAYFRNRAPLDDSGMPKDRFSAEMPDATLATLKIQPSEPRDSAVYFCASGPARETQYFGPGTRLLVL.

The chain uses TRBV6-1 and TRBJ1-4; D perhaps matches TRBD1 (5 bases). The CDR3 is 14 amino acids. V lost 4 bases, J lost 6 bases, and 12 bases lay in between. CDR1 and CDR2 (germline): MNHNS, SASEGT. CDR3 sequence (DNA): TGTGCCAGCAGTGGGGGCGGCTACTATGAAAAACTGTTTTTT. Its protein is CASSGGGYYEKLFF.

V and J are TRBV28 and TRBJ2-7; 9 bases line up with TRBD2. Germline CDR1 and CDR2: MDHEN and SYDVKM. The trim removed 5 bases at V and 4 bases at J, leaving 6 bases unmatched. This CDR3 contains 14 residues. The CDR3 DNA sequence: TGTGCCAGCAGTATGGGTAGCGGGAGTTACGAGCAGTACTTC. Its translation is CASSMGSGSYEQYF.

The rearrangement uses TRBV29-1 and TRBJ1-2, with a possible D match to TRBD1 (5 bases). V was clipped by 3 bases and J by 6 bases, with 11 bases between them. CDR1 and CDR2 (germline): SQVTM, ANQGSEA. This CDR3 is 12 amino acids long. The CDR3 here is CSVDSRANGYTF. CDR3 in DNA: TGCAGCGTTGATAGCAGGGCGAATGGCTACACCTTC. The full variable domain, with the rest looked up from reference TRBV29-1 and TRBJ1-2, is SAVISQKPSRDICQRGTSLTIQCQVDSQVTMMFWYRQQPGQSLTLIATANQGSEATYESGFVIDKFPISRPNLTFSTLTVSNMSPEDSSIYLCSVDSRANGYTFGSGTRLTVV.

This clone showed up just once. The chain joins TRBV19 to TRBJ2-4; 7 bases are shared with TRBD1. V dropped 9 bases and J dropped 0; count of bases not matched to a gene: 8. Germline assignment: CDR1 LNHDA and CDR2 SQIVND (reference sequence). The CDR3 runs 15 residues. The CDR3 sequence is CASTGTALAKNIQYF. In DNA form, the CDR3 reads TGTGCCAGCACCGGGACAGCATTAGCCAAAAACATTCAGTACTTC.

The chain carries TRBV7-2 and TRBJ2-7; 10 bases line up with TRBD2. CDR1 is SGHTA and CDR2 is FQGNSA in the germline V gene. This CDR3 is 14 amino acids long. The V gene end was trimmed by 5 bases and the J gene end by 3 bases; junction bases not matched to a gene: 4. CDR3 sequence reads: CASSPSGGLYEQYF. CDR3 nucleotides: TGTGCCAGCAGCCCTAGCGGGGGTCTCTACGAGCAGTACTTC. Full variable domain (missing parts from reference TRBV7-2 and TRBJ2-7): GAGVSQSPSNKVTEKGKDVELRCDPISGHTALYWYRQSLGQGLEFLIYFQGNSAPDKSGLPSDRFSAERTGGSVSTLTIQRTQQEDSAVYLCASSPSGGLYEQYFGPGTRLTVT.

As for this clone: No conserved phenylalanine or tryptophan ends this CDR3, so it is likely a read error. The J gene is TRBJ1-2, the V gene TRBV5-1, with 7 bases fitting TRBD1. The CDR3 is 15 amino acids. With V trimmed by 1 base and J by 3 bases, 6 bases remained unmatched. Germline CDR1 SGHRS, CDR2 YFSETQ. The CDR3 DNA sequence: TGCGCCAGCAGCTTGTCCCAGGGGGGGGACTATGGCTACACCCTC. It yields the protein CASSLSQGGDYGYTL.

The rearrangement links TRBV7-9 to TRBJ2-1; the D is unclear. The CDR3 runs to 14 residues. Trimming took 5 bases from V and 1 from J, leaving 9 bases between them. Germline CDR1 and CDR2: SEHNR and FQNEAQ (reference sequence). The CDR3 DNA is TGTGCCAGCAGCCTCCAACTATCCTACAATGAGCAGTTCTTC. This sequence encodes CASSLQLSYNEQFF.

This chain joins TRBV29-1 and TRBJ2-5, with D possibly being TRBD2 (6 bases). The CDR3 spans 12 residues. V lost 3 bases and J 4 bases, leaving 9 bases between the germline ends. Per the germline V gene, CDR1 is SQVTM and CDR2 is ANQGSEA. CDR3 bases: TGCAGCGTTGAGTACGGGGGAGAGACCCAGTACTTC. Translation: CSVEYGGETQYF.

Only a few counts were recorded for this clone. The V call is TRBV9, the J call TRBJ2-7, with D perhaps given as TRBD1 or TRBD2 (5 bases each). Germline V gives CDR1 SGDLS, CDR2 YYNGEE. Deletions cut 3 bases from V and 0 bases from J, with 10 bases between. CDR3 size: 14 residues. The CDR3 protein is CASSAGTRSYEQYF. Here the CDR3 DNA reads TGTGCCAGCAGCGCTGGGACGCGCTCCTACGAGCAGTACTTC. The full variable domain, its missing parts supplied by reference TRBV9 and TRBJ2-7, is DSGVTQTPKHLITATGQRVTLRCSPRSGDLSVYWYQQSLDQGLQFLIQYYNGEERAKGNILERFSAQQFPDLHSELNLSSLELGDSALYFCASSAGTRSYEQYFGPGTRLTVT.